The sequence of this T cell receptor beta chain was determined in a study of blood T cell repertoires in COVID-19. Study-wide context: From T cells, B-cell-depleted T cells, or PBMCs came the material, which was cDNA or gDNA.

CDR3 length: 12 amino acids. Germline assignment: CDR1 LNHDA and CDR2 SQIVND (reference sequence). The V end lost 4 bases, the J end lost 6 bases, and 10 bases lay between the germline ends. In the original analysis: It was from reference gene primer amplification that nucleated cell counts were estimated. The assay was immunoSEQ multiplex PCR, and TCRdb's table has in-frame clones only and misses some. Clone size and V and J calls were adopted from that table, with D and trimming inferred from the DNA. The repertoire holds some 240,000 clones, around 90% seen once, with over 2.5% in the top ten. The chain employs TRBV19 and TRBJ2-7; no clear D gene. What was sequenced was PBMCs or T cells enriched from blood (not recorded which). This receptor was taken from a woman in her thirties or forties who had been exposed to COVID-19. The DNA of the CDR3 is TGTGCCAGTAGTACACGAACGGGCGAGCAGTACGTC. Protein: CASSTRTGEQYV.